Sequencing of this T cell receptor beta chain was carried out in a study of CD8+CD57+ T cells in acquired aplastic anemia. TCR beta VDJ and CDR3 profiles were obtained from a genomic DNA template. TCRdb itself ran the reads through MiXCR, one entry per CDR3 protein. The top ten clones hold about two fifths of a sample with around 250,000 distinct CDR3 sequences, around 82% of them seen once. In patients chosen for sequencing, flow cytometry had shown CD8+CD57+ cell expansion. At blood sampling, none of the patients had yet received therapy. Worth noting for this clonotype: Antigen unknown.

The CDR3 is made up of 12 amino acids. Unmatched junction bases numbered 11, after V lost 9 bases and J lost 13 bases. Per the germline V gene, CDR1 is LNHNV and CDR2 is YYDKDF (reference sequence). Study-wide results and limits: Overlap between patients and controls comprised roughly 28 CD8+ CDR3 sequences.

The material sequenced was sorted CD4+, CD8+, or CD8+CD57+ T cells (not recorded which) from PBMCs. The clonotype comes from a human donor with aplastic anemia. J is TRBJ2-1 and V is TRBV15; 8 nucleotides align to TRBD2. CDR3 nucleotide sequence: TGTGCCACTAGCGGGAACGCAGATGCCCAGTTCTTC. This encodes CATSGNADAQFF.